This is a list of T cell receptor beta chains from one sample in a study of T cell responses to AZD1222 COVID-19 vaccine. Using immunoSEQ multiplex PCR, the repertoire was profiled, and TCRdb retains in-frame clones only, with some absent. The repertoire consists of 130,000 or so clones, with 75% to 95% occurring once and the leading ten covering around 3.8%. The material sequenced was peripheral blood, taken 28 days after the second dose of the MenACWY control vaccine. The receptors were sampled from an adult who received the MenACWY meningococcal vaccine as a control. CDR3s include the opening cysteine and the closing phenylalanine or tryptophan. D genes are given only for firm matches. Expanded clones are given a class, and other clones once, few, many or no size at all.

CDR3 length	V gene	clone size	J gene	D gene	CDR3 DNA	CDR3 protein
14	TRBV28	.	TRBJ1-3	.	TGTGCCAGCAGTTTAAGGGACATTGGGAACACCATATATTTT	CASSLRDIGNTIYF
13	TRBV7-9	.	TRBJ2-7	.	TGTGCCAGCAGCTTAAAGGGGGCCTACGAGCAGTACTTC	CASSLKGAYEQYF
15	TRBV15	.	TRBJ2-7	TRBD1	TGTGCCACCAGCAGAATTCGACAGGGGATCTACGAGCAGTACTTC	CATSRIRQGIYEQYF
12	TRBV6-6	.	TRBJ1-2	.	TGTGCCAGCAGTTTCCGGGGCTATGGCTACACCTTC	CASSFRGYGYTF
14	TRBV2	.	TRBJ1-6	TRBD1	TGTGCCAGCAGTGAAGGACAGGGGAATTCACCCCTCCACTTT	CASSEGQGNSPLHF
18	TRBV5-5	.	TRBJ2-6	.	TGTGCCAGCAGCCCGCAGCTAAGACAGCGCTCTGGGGCCAACGTCCTGACTTTC	CASSPQLRQRSGANVLTF
16	TRBV24-1	.	TRBJ2-5	TRBD2	TGTGCCACCAGTGATACACCTGGGACTAGCGAAGAGACCCAGTACTTC	CATSDTPGTSEETQYF
18	TRBV2	once	TRBJ1-4	TRBD1	TGTGCCAGCAGTGAATCGCCCTATTCCGGGACAGGGAATGAAAAACTGTTTTTT	CASSESPYSGTGNEKLFF
16	TRBV6-6	.	TRBJ1-2	TRBD1	TGTGCCAGCAGGTATTCCGGGACAGGGGGCTATGATGGCTACACCTTC	CASRYSGTGGYDGYTF
13	TRBV6-5	.	TRBJ1-2	.	TGTGCCAGCAGTACAGGGAATCACTATGGCTACACCTTC	CASSTGNHYGYTF
18	TRBV27	few	TRBJ2-1	TRBD2	TGTGCCAGCAGTTTATCCACAGCGGGGGGTATATCCTACAATGAGCAGTTCTTC	CASSLSTAGGISYNEQFF
14	TRBV7-9	.	TRBJ1-2	.	TGTGCCAGCAGCCCCCAAGGAGACCACTATGGCTACACCTTC	CASSPQGDHYGYTF
14	TRBV5-1	.	TRBJ1-4	.	TGCGCCAGCAGCTTGGCCTCCTTAAGGGAAAAACTGTTTTTT	CASSLASLREKLFF
14	TRBV2	few	TRBJ1-1	TRBD1	TGTGCCAGCATCGGGGGCAGGGGGAGGACTGAAGCTTTCTTT	CASIGGRGRTEAFF
15	TRBV7-2	.	TRBJ1-5	.	TGTGCCAGCAGCTTAGGGGGAGGGGGCAATCAGCCCCAGCATTTT	CASSLGGGGNQPQHF
13	TRBV18	.	TRBJ2-5	.	TGTGCCAGCTCACCAGGGTTGGGAGAGACCCAGTACTTC	CASSPGLGETQYF
12	TRBV29-1	once	TRBJ1-2	.	TGCAGCGTTGAAGGCAGAGGCTATGGCTACACCTTC	CSVEGRGYGYTF
10	TRBV24-1	.	TRBJ2-7	.	TGTGCCACCAGTCCCGACGAGCAGTACTTC	CATSPDEQYF